The 20 T cell receptor beta chains reported below all come from one sample, sequenced in a study of cytomegalovirus exposure and HLA in healthy donors. The method was immunoSEQ multiplex PCR; TCRdb's version includes in-frame clones alone and lacks a portion of them. The data show 220,000 or so clones, with 75% to 90% seen just once and roughly 13% held by the top ten. Sequencing used PBMCs. The receptors originated from a woman aged 25 to 39 in good health and CMV-seropositive.

The rearrangement joins TRBV6-1 to TRBJ1-4, with TRBD1 identical over 12 bases. Trimming at V came to 4 bases and at J to 0 bases, leaving 12 bases not matched to a gene. The CDR3 extends over 20 amino acids. The germline CDR1 and CDR2 sequences are MNHNS and SASEGT. The CDR3 reads CASSGKRDRGLSATNEKLFF. The CDR3 DNA follows: TGTGCCAGCAGTGGTAAACGGGACAGGGGGCTCAGTGCAACTAATGAAAAACTGTTTTTT.

The chain couples TRBV5-6 to TRBJ1-4, with 8 bases matching TRBD1. The CDR3 spans 16 residues. Germline CDR1 and CDR2: SGHDT and YYEEEE. The V gene end was trimmed by 0 bases and the J gene end by 7 bases; junction bases not matched to a gene: 8. CDR3 in amino acids: CASSLAQGQGREKLFF. Written as DNA, the CDR3 is TGTGCCAGCAGCTTGGCTCAAGGACAGGGCCGTGAAAAACTGTTTTTT.

The chain uses TRBV30 and TRBJ1-1, with D unresolved. This CDR3 is 13 amino acids long. Germline V CDR1 and CDR2: GTSNPN, SVGIG (reference sequence). The V gene lost 4 bases and the J gene lost 6 bases, with 15 bases spanning the gap. CDR3: CAWNMDRYAEAFF. The CDR3 DNA follows: TGTGCCTGGAACATGGACCGGTACGCTGAAGCTTTCTTT. Variable domain in full (rest from reference TRBV30 and TRBJ1-1): SQTIHQWPATLVQPVGSPLSLECTVEGTSNPNLYWYRQAAGRGLQLLFYSVGIGQISSEVPQNLSASRPQDRQFILSSKKLLLSDSGFYLCAWNMDRYAEAFFGQGTRLTVV.

This clone appeared a single time. The chain has TRBV5-6 and TRBJ2-7; TRBD1 matches at 8 bases. CDR3 length: 18 amino acids. J was trimmed by 7 bases and V by 4 bases; bases with no gene match: 22. The germline CDR1 and CDR2 sequences are SGHDT and YYEEEE. CDR3 coding DNA: TGTGCCAGCAGCGCGAGGCGGCAGGGGGCTTACGCACTGTCTGAGCAGTACTTC. Protein product: CASSARRQGAYALSEQYF.

The chain is built from TRBV5-3 and TRBJ1-5; a possible D gene is TRBD1 (5 bases). TRBV5-3 is classed as an ORF, of uncertain function. The CDR3 loop spans 15 amino acids. With 1 base removed from V and 6 bases from J, the gap between germline ends came to 14 bases. CDR3 sequence: CARSLRGEQGQPQHF. In DNA, the CDR3 is TGTGCCAGAAGCTTGAGGGGTGAGCAGGGTCAGCCCCAGCATTTT.

The CDR3 spells CASSQTSGAYNEQFF. CDR3 DNA sequence: TGTGCCAGCAGCCAGACTAGCGGGGCCTACAATGAGCAGTTCTTC. The chain joins TRBV9 to TRBJ2-1; 11 nucleotides align to TRBD2. The germline V gene encodes CDR1 SGDLS and CDR2 YYNGEE. The V gene end was trimmed by 4 bases and the J gene end by 2 bases; junction bases not matched to a gene: 2. The CDR3 spans 15 residues.

The chain combines TRBV11-3 with TRBJ2-5; D is ambiguous. The CDR3 is 15 amino acids. CDR1 SGHNT and CDR2 YENEEA come from the germline V gene. With 7 bases removed from V and 3 bases from J, the gap between germline ends came to 18 bases. The CDR3 DNA is TGTGCCAGCACTTTAGACGGATGGGAAGAAGAGACCCAGTACTTC. Its protein is CASTLDGWEEETQYF.

The chain has TRBV6-5 and TRBJ2-5; D unclear. This CDR3 has 14 amino acids. Trimming took off 4 bases at V and 0 bases at J, with 9 bases between the two ends. Germline assignment: CDR1 MNHEY and CDR2 SVGAGI. The CDR3 nucleotides read TGTGCCAGCAGTTCAGGCCCGTACCAAGAGACCCAGTACTTC. It yields the protein CASSSGPYQETQYF.

CDR3 sequence: CAINKGAGNTIYF. Written as DNA, the CDR3 is TGTGCCATCAATAAAGGGGCTGGAAACACCATATATTTT. The chain carries TRBV10-3 and TRBJ1-3; D perhaps matches TRBD1 (5 bases). Per the germline V gene, CDR1 is ENHRY and CDR2 is SYGVKD. The CDR3 contains 13 residues. V gave up 7 bases and J gave up 2 bases, with 9 bases separating them.

The chain recombines TRBV30 with TRBJ1-5; tentatively, D is TRBD1 (5 bases). Germline V CDR1 and CDR2: GTSNPN, SVGIG (reference sequence). The CDR3 loop spans 15 amino acids. Between the trimmed V and J ends, which lost 0 bases and 5 bases, there was a span of 14 bases. The CDR3 region is CAWSVLGGKDQPQHF. As DNA, the CDR3 is TGTGCCTGGAGTGTACTTGGGGGGAAGGATCAGCCCCAGCATTTT. Full variable domain (remainder filled in from reference TRBV30 and TRBJ1-5): SQTIHQWPATLVQPVGSPLSLECTVEGTSNPNLYWYRQAAGRGLQLLFYSVGIGQISSEVPQNLSASRPQDRQFILSSKKLLLSDSGFYLCAWSVLGGKDQPQHFGDGTRLSIL.

The rearrangement joins TRBV28 to TRBJ1-1; a weak D match, TRBD1 (5 bases). Germline V lookup: CDR1 MDHEN, CDR2 SYDVKM. V lost 10 bases to trimming and J lost 1 base, with 16 bases between them. This CDR3 comprises 14 residues. For the CDR3, the DNA is TGTGCCACCAAGTCATCGGGACGGAACACTGAAGCTTTCTTT. It yields the protein CATKSSGRNTEAFF.

This sequence joins TRBV5-1 and TRBJ2-7; TRBD2 aligns across 10 bases. The germline gives CDR1 SGHRS, CDR2 YFSETQ. The CDR3 totals 16 residues. The V gene end was trimmed by 0 bases and the J gene end by 3 bases; junction bases not matched to a gene: 6. In DNA, the CDR3 is TGCGCCAGCAGCTTGGCCGTTAGCGGGAGGAACTACGAGCAGTACTTC. Translated, it gives CASSLAVSGRNYEQYF.

The rearrangement joins TRBV10-3 to TRBJ2-7; D gene unclear. Germline loops: CDR1 ENHRY, CDR2 SYGVKD. With 0 bases removed from V and 4 bases from J, the gap between germline ends came to 13 bases. This CDR3 has 15 amino acids. The CDR3 protein is CAISESNGLSYEQYF. CDR3 in DNA: TGTGCCATCAGTGAGTCAAATGGGCTATCGTACGAGCAGTACTTC.

The genes are TRBV9 and TRBJ1-1, with a tentative D call TRBD1 (5 bases). This CDR3 comprises 15 residues. Germline V lookup: CDR1 SGDLS, CDR2 YYNGEE. Trimming removed 4 bases from V and 4 bases from J, with 17 bases in between. This CDR3 is CASSPRDARGTEAFF. CDR3 bases: TGTGCCAGCAGCCCCCGGGACGCTCGAGGCACTGAAGCTTTCTTT.

In its sample, this clone was seen a few times. The sample contains more than one DNA sequence encoding this CDR3. The chain has TRBV19 and TRBJ2-1, with unresolved D. This CDR3 is 11 amino acids long. Germline V gene lookup returns CDR1 LNHDA and CDR2 SQIVND (reference sequence). V was clipped by 3 bases and J by 3 bases, with 0 bases between them. The CDR3 here is CASSIYNEQFF. As DNA, the CDR3 is TGTGCCAGTAGTATCTACAATGAGCAGTTCTTC.

The chain is built from TRBV29-1 and TRBJ2-5; 9 bases are a match to TRBD2. The CDR3 totals 16 residues. Germline assignment: CDR1 SQVTM and CDR2 ANQGSEA. Unmatched junction bases numbered 10, after V lost 0 bases and J lost 5 bases. CDR3 coding DNA: TGCAGCGTTGAAGATGGGGATGGCGGGAGGGCCGAGACCCAGTACTTC. Protein product: CSVEDGDGGRAETQYF.

The rearrangement links TRBV30 to TRBJ1-1; D is unresolved. V dropped 2 bases and J dropped 7 bases, with 8 bases sitting between them. The CDR3 totals 11 residues. CDR1 and CDR2 (germline): GTSNPN, SVGIG (reference sequence). The chain's CDR3 is CAWSRRYEAFF. Written as DNA, the CDR3 is TGTGCCTGGAGTCGGAGGTATGAAGCTTTCTTT.

This chain links TRBV30 with TRBJ2-7; TRBD1 agrees at 8 bases. The CDR3 extends over 15 amino acids. The germline CDR1 and CDR2 sequences are GTSNPN and SVGIG (reference sequence). V was clipped by 5 bases and J by 0 bases; unmatched bases: 9. CDR3: CAWDIDRGSSYEQYF. In DNA, the CDR3 is TGTGCCTGGGATATTGACAGGGGCAGCTCCTACGAGCAGTACTTC.

This rearrangement joins TRBV5-4 to TRBJ1-2; D unresolved. Trimming left V 0 bases short and J 13 bases short, with 13 bases between. CDR1 and CDR2 from the germline V gene are SGHNT and YYREEE (reference sequence). The CDR3 consists of 12 residues. The CDR3 protein is CASSLAERESTF. CDR3 sequence (DNA): TGTGCCAGCAGCTTGGCCGAGAGGGAGAGCACCTTC.

The V and J genes are TRBV7-9 and TRBJ2-7, with 10 bases fitting TRBD1. The CDR3 spans 13 residues. Unmatched junction bases numbered 5, after V lost 6 bases and J lost 6 bases. Germline CDR1 is SEHNR and CDR2 is FQNEAQ (reference sequence). The CDR3, as DNA: TGTGCCAGCAGGGGACAGGGGTCTATCGAGCAGTACTTC. Translating gives CASRGQGSIEQYF.